The 29 T cell receptor beta chains presented below share a single source sample, sequenced in a study of blood T cell repertoires in COVID-19. Clones were sequenced by immunoSEQ multiplex PCR, and TCRdb holds only the in-frame ones, with some missing. The data contain 200,000 to 250,000 clones, around 85% of them singletons. Sequenced input: PBMCs or T cells enriched from blood (not recorded which). The receptors shown here come from a woman between 50 and 59 years old in a cohort exposed to, infected with or recovered from COVID-19 (not recorded which).

The V gene is TRBV4-2, the J gene TRBJ1-2; TRBD1 matches at 9 bases. The CDR3 runs to 15 residues. Germline-derived CDR1 and CDR2 are LGHNA and YNFKEQ. J lost 0 bases, V lost 2 bases, and 1 base had no gene match. CDR3 region: CASSQRQGANYGYTF. CDR3 DNA sequence: TGTGCCAGCAGCCAAAGACAGGGGGCTAACTATGGCTACACCTTC.

The genes are TRBV6-6 and TRBJ1-2; 8 bases fit TRBD1. The germline V gene has CDR1 MNHNY and CDR2 SVGAGI (reference sequence). This CDR3 is 16 amino acids long. V lost 2 bases, J lost 4 bases, and 9 bases stayed unmatched. The CDR3: CASSYPGTGFTYGYTF. The CDR3 coding sequence is TGTGCCAGCAGTTACCCCGGGACAGGTTTTACCTATGGCTACACCTTC.

DNA for the CDR3: TGTGCCAGTAGTTCCGGGACAGGACCCGCAACTAATGAAAAACTGTTTTTT. Protein sequence: CASSSGTGPATNEKLFF. The chain carries TRBV19 and TRBJ1-4, with 8 positions matching TRBD1. Germline CDR1 and CDR2: LNHDA and SQIVND (reference sequence). After removal of 5 bases from V and 0 bases from J, the junction contained 8 bases not matched to a gene. The CDR3 consists of 17 residues.

The chain carries TRBV9 and TRBJ2-1; TRBD1 aligns across 9 bases. This CDR3 spans 16 amino acids. Germline V gene sequence: CDR1 SGDLS, CDR2 YYNGEE. Trimming cost V 3 bases and J 7 bases; bases outside gene matches: 11. The CDR3 loop is CASSAVRDRVGNEQFF. The CDR3, as DNA: TGTGCCAGCAGCGCAGTCCGGGACAGGGTGGGGAATGAGCAGTTCTTC.

This chain joins TRBV4-3 and TRBJ2-1; TRBD2 might be the D (6 bases). The length of the CDR3 is 13 residues. Deletions cut 4 bases from V and 9 bases from J, with 13 bases between. Germline CDR1 is LGHNA and CDR2 is YSLEER. Here the CDR3 DNA reads TGCGCCAGCAGCCTCAGGCCCGGGAGTGAGCAGTTCTTC. Translating gives CASSLRPGSEQFF.

The V call is TRBV19, the J call TRBJ2-3; maybe TRBD1 (6 bases). CDR1 is LNHDA, CDR2 SQIVND, per germline (reference sequence). The CDR3 runs 14 residues. The V gene lost 6 bases and the J gene lost 1 base, with 11 bases spanning the gap. DNA of the CDR3: TGTGCCAGTAGCCAGGACAGACGCACAGATACGCAGTATTTT. It translates to CASSQDRRTDTQYF.

The genes are TRBV5-1 and TRBJ1-4; D is uncertain. The CDR3 runs to 15 residues. Deletions cut 7 bases from V and 3 bases from J, with 16 bases between. Germline V CDR1 and CDR2: SGHRS, YFSETQ. CDR3 residues: CASCNQRAPNEKLFF. The DNA of the CDR3 is TGCGCCAGCTGTAATCAGAGGGCCCCTAATGAAAAACTGTTTTTT.

This clone was detected a few times. V gene TRBV2 combines with J gene TRBJ2-1, with 10 bases lining up with TRBD1. Per the germline V gene, CDR1 is SNHLY and CDR2 is FYNNEI. The V gene end was trimmed by 9 bases and the J gene end by 15 bases; junction bases not matched to a gene: 8. This CDR3 is built from 11 residues. The CDR3 region has the DNA TGTGCCAGTACGCGGGACAGGGGTTTGTTCTTC. Amino acids: CASTRDRGLFF.

CDR3 in DNA: TGTGCCAGCAGCCGGACTAGTGGCTCCTACGAGCAGTACTTC. This translates into CASSRTSGSYEQYF. This rearrangement joins TRBV3-1 (or the pseudogene TRBV3-2) to TRBJ2-7; 7 nucleotides line up with TRBD2. The CDR3 has 14 residues. Germline trimming cut 4 bases from V and 0 bases from J; bases unmatched to any gene: 3. Germline V CDR1 and CDR2: LGHDT, YNNKEL (reference sequence).

This rearrangement joins TRBV25-1 to TRBJ2-7; TRBD1 matches at 7 bases. The CDR3 has 13 residues. The V and J ends lost 6 bases and 2 bases, in that order; junction bases with no gene match: 4. CDR1 is MGHDK, CDR2 SYGVNS, per germline. The CDR3 sequence is CASRDRETYEQYF. The CDR3 nucleotides read TGTGCCAGCAGAGACAGGGAGACCTACGAGCAGTACTTC.

The chain carries TRBV19 and TRBJ1-5; TRBD1 matches 7 bases. The CDR3 sequence is 15 residues long. CDR1 and CDR2 (germline): LNHDA, SQIVND (reference sequence). Trimming cost V 4 bases and J 6 bases; bases outside gene matches: 9. CDR3 sequence: CASSTDRAGSQPQHF. Written as DNA, the CDR3 is TGTGCCAGTAGTACTGACAGGGCGGGAAGTCAGCCCCAGCATTTT.

The chain couples TRBV4-1 to TRBJ1-2; D call uncertain. Germline CDR1 is MGHRA and CDR2 is YSYEKL. V gave up 4 bases and J gave up 7 bases, with 19 bases separating them. The CDR3 sequence is 15 residues long. DNA of the CDR3: TGCGCCAGCAGCCTCCTCGGCGGGGAAGGATTTGGCTACACCTTC. Its translation: CASSLLGGEGFGYTF.

J is TRBJ2-1 and V is TRBV28, with D tentatively TRBD1 (6 bases). Trimming removed 4 bases from V and 3 bases from J, with 10 bases in between. CDR1 and CDR2 from the germline V gene are MDHEN and SYDVKM. The CDR3 has 14 residues. CDR3 DNA sequence: TGTGCCAGCAGTTCAACAGGGATCTACAATGAGCAGTTCTTC. This encodes CASSSTGIYNEQFF. The entire variable domain, with the rest obtained from reference TRBV28 and TRBJ2-1, is as follows: DVKVTQSSRYLVKRTGEKVFLECVQDMDHENMFWYRQDPGLGLRLIYFSYDVKMKEKGDIPEGYSVSREKKERFSLILESASTNQTSMYLCASSSTGIYNEQFFGPGTRLTVL.

Only a few counts were recorded for this clone. The V and J genes are TRBV7-9 and TRBJ1-4, with 7 positions matching TRBD1. Germline loops: CDR1 SEHNR, CDR2 FQNEAQ (reference sequence). The CDR3 consists of 15 residues. The ends lost 3 bases at V and 6 bases at J; junction bases unmatched: 7. CDR3 DNA: TGTGCCAGCAGCTTTACGGGACAGAGGGATGAAAAACTGTTTTTT. This sequence encodes CASSFTGQRDEKLFF.

The rearrangement uses TRBV18 and TRBJ2-7; possibly TRBD1 for D (6 bases). The V end lost 1 base, the J end lost 0 bases, and 7 bases lay between the germline ends. The CDR3 spans 14 residues. CDR1 is KGHSH and CDR2 is LQKENI in the germline V gene. Here the CDR3 reads CASSPRTASYEQYF. DNA for the CDR3: TGTGCCAGCTCACCACGGACAGCCTCCTACGAGCAGTACTTC.

The V call is TRBV6-5, the J call TRBJ1-5; 12 positions agree with TRBD1. This CDR3 region has 15 residues. Germline V lookup: CDR1 MNHEY, CDR2 SVGAGI. V was clipped by 5 bases and J by 6 bases; unmatched bases: 5. The CDR3 bases are TGTGCCAGCAGTAGAGGGACAGGGGGCGTTCAGCCCCAGCATTTT. This translates into CASSRGTGGVQPQHF.

The chain has TRBV7-2 and TRBJ2-3; D possibly corresponds to TRBD1 (5 bases). Looked up from germline, CDR1 is SGHTA and CDR2 is FQGNSA. V was cut by 1 base and J by 2 bases, with 10 bases left in between. The CDR3 totals 15 residues. The CDR3 DNA sequence: TGTGCCAGCAGCTTAGGCCAGGGAAACACAGATACGCAGTATTTT. This sequence encodes CASSLGQGNTDTQYF. Full variable domain (outside the CDR3, taken from reference TRBV7-2 and TRBJ2-3): GAGVSQSPSNKVTEKGKDVELRCDPISGHTALYWYRQSLGQGLEFLIYFQGNSAPDKSGLPSDRFSAERTGGSVSTLTIQRTQQEDSAVYLCASSLGQGNTDTQYFGPGTRLTVL.

The rearrangement joins TRBV5-1 to TRBJ1-2; D might be TRBD1 (5 bases). Germline CDR1 reads SGHRS; CDR2 reads YFSETQ. The CDR3 runs 14 residues. Trimming cost V 4 bases and J 5 bases, with 15 bases left between them. CDR3 sequence: CASSATPQGYGYTF. CDR3 nucleotide sequence: TGCGCCAGCAGCGCCACACCGCAGGGATATGGCTACACCTTC.

This chain connects TRBV3-1 (or the pseudogene TRBV3-2) to TRBJ2-3; weak D call: TRBD2 (6 bases). V lost 0 bases, J lost 3 bases, and 13 bases lay in between. The germline CDR1 and CDR2 sequences are LGHDT and YNNKEL (reference sequence). The CDR3 totals 16 residues. The CDR3: CASSQDSGRKTDTQYF. CDR3 DNA sequence: TGTGCCAGCAGCCAAGATTCTGGGAGGAAGACAGATACGCAGTATTTT.

In its sample, this clone was seen a few times. J is TRBJ2-2 and V is TRBV30, with D tentatively TRBD2 (6 bases). The CDR3 sequence is 14 residues long. The germline gives CDR1 GTSNPN, CDR2 SVGIG (reference sequence). The V end lost 2 bases, the J end lost 2 bases, and 9 bases lay between the germline ends. The CDR3 spells CAWSRAGNTGELFF. The CDR3 DNA reads as TGTGCCTGGAGTAGGGCGGGAAACACCGGGGAGCTGTTTTTT.

The chain has TRBV4-2 and TRBJ2-5; 8 bases agree with TRBD2. This CDR3 contains 15 residues. V was clipped by 3 bases and J by 4 bases; unmatched bases: 7. Germline V lookup: CDR1 LGHNA, CDR2 YNFKEQ. The CDR3 loop reads CASSQTGGPVETQYF. CDR3 nucleotides: TGTGCCAGCAGCCAGACGGGGGGGCCGGTAGAGACCCAGTACTTC.

The V gene is TRBV7-9, the J gene TRBJ2-1, with 7 bases matching TRBD1. This CDR3 contains 17 residues. With V trimmed by 5 bases and J by 6 bases, 16 bases remained unmatched. In germline, CDR1 is SEHNR, CDR2 FQNEAQ (reference sequence). CDR3 sequence: CASSPLVVRGQSNEQFF. The CDR3 DNA follows: TGTGCCAGCAGCCCCCTAGTCGTTAGGGGGCAAAGCAATGAGCAGTTCTTC.

The genes are TRBV29-1 and TRBJ1-2; 10 bases are a match to TRBD1. The CDR3 loop spans 14 amino acids. With 6 bases clipped from V and 8 bases from J, the junction kept 12 bases outside the gene matches. Germline lookup yields CDR1 SQVTM and CDR2 ANQGSEA. The CDR3 reads CSVRSRQGAEGYTF. As DNA, the CDR3 is TGCAGCGTCAGGAGTAGACAGGGGGCGGAAGGCTACACCTTC.

The CDR3 sequence: CASSSNPGGTGELFF. The DNA for the CDR3 is TGTGCCAGCAGTTCCAATCCGGGTGGCACCGGGGAGCTGTTTTTT. This chain connects TRBV2 to TRBJ2-2; D gene unclear. Germline V lookup: CDR1 SNHLY, CDR2 FYNNEI. The CDR3 length is 15 residues. Trimming took 5 bases from V and 4 from J, leaving 14 bases between them.

The V and J genes are TRBV28 and TRBJ1-2, with TRBD1 as a possible D gene (6 bases). In germline, CDR1 is MDHEN, CDR2 SYDVKM. This CDR3 has 14 residues. The V and J ends lost 3 bases and 7 bases respectively, with 15 bases between them. CDR3 residues: CASSLPLQGAGYTF. CDR3 nucleotides: TGTGCCAGCAGTTTGCCCCTACAGGGCGCTGGCTACACCTTC.

The chain combines TRBV6-4 with TRBJ2-2, with D perhaps matching TRBD2 (7 bases). V was shortened by 6 bases and J by 3 bases, with 20 bases between the two germline ends. Germline lookup yields CDR1 MRHNA and CDR2 SNTAGT. This CDR3 has 17 residues. The CDR3 region has the DNA TGTGCCAGCAGCCCGGCCGGGGGCGGGGGCTACACCGGGGAGCTGTTTTTT. Its protein is CASSPAGGGGYTGELFF.

This chain connects TRBV5-5 to TRBJ1-5; 11 bases are shared with TRBD1. This CDR3 region has 18 residues. Germline CDR1 is SGHKS and CDR2 is YYEKEE (reference sequence). V lost 1 base, J lost 2 bases, and 8 bases stayed unmatched. CDR3 bases: TGTGCCAGCAGCTTGCTCCGGACAGGGGGCAGCGGCAATCAGCCCCAGCATTTT. Translation gives CASSLLRTGGSGNQPQHF.

This rearrangement joins TRBV6-5 to TRBJ1-2; weak D call: TRBD1 (5 bases). Trimming removed 2 bases from V and 2 bases from J, with 12 bases in between. CDR1 MNHEY and CDR2 SVGAGI come from the germline V gene. CDR3 length equals 15 residues. DNA for the CDR3: TGTGCCAGCAGTTACGACAGCGCTACCAACTATGGCTACACCTTC. Its translation: CASSYDSATNYGYTF.

The chain recombines TRBV12-5 with TRBJ2-1, with 11 positions matching TRBD2. CDR1 and CDR2 (germline): LGHNT, FRNRAP. The CDR3 totals 16 residues. V shed 5 bases and J 4 bases; nucleotides not matched to a gene: 7. The CDR3 loop reads CASGPRLAGTYNEQFF. The CDR3 coding sequence is TGTGCTAGTGGTCCCAGACTAGCGGGGACTTACAATGAGCAGTTCTTC. The full variable domain, completed using reference TRBV12-5 and TRBJ2-1, is DARVTQTPRHKVTEMGQEVTMRCQPILGHNTVFWYRQTMMQGLELLAYFRNRAPLDDSGMPKDRFSAEMPDATLATLKIQPSEPRDSAVYFCASGPRLAGTYNEQFFGPGTRLTVL.